This T cell receptor beta chain was sequenced during a study of beta chain features in type 1 diabetes. A remark on this clone: Its antigen is unidentified.

Every bit of the isolated RNA underwent reverse transcription, so sequencing read expressed TCRB transcripts. Assay: immunoSEQ multiplex PCR; the TCRdb copy retains only in-frame clones and omits some. The data contain about 360,000 clones, roughly 12% of them singletons. CDR3 length equals 18 residues. V gave up 5 bases and J gave up 2 bases; unmatched junction bases: 12. Germline V gene data show CDR1 as SGHTA and CDR2 as FQGTGA. Study findings and constraints: PCR could preferentially amplify shorter templates, alike in patients and controls. Among all four CD4+ subsets, Type 1 diabetes patients had TCRB CDR3s that were moderately but significantly shorter. Type 1 diabetes patients showed fewer insertions and more deletions at VDJ junctions.

This receptor was identified in a man younger than 30 in good health. The V gene is TRBV7-3, the J gene TRBJ2-3, with 11 positions matching TRBD2. Sequencing input: naive CD4+ T cells from blood. The CDR3 loop is CASSRKGASGGPTDTQYF. In DNA, the CDR3 is TGTGCCAGCAGCAGGAAAGGGGCTAGCGGGGGGCCCACAGATACGCAGTATTTT.